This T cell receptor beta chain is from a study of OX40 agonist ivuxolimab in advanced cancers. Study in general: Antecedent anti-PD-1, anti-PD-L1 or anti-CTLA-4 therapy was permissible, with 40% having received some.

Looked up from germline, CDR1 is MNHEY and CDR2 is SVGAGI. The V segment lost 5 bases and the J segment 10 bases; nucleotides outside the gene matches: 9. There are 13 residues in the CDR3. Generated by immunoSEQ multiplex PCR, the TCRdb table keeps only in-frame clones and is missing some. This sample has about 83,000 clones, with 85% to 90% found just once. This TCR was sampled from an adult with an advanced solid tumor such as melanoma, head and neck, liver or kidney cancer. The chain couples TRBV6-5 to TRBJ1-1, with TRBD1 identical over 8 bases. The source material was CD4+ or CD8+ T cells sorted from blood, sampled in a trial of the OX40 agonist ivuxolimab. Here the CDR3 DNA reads TGTGCCAGCAGTAACGGACAGGGAGGAACAGCTTTCTTT. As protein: CASSNGQGGTAFF.